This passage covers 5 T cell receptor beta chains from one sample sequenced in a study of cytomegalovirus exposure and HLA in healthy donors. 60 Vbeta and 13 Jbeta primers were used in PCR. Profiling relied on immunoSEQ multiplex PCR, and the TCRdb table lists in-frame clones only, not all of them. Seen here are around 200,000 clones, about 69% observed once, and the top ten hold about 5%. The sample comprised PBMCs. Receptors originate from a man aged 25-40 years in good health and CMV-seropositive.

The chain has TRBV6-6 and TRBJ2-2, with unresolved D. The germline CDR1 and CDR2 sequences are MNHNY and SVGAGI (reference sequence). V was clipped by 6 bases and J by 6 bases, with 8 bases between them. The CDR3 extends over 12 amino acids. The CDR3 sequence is CASSLRSGELFF. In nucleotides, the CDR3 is TGTGCCAGCAGCCTTCGTTCCGGGGAGCTGTTTTTT.

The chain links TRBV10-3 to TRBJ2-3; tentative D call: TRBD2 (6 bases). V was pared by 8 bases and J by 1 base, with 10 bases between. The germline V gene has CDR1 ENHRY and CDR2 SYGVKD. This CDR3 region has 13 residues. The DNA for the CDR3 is TGTGCCATCGGAACGGGGGGCACAGATACGCAGTATTTT. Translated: CAIGTGGTDTQYF.

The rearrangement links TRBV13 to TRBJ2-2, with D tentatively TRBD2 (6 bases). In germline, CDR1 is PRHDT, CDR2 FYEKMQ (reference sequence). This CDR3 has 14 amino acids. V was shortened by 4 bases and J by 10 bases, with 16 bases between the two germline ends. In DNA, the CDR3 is TGTGCCAGCAGCTCGGGACTGGCACCGGAGGAGCTGTTTTTT. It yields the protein CASSSGLAPEELFF.

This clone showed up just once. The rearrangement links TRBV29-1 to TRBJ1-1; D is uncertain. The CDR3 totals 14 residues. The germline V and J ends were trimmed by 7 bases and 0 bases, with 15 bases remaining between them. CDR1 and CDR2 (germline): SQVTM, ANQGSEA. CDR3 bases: TGCAGCGCCCGAGCCCAAACCATGAACACTGAAGCTTTCTTT. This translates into CSARAQTMNTEAFF.

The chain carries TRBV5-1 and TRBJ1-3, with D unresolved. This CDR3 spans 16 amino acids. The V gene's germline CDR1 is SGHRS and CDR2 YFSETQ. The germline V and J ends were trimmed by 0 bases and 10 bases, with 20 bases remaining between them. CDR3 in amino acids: CASSLAGRPEVETIYF. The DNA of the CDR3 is TGCGCCAGCAGCTTGGCGGGAAGGCCTGAGGTAGAGACCATATATTTT.